The clone carrying this T cell receptor beta chain was found many times. The antigen is undetermined. This sample was included in a study of metastatic and nonmetastatic thyroid tumors. Study-wide background: Comparison of repertoires was carried out across blood and tumor or nodule tissue from malignant and benign thyroid patients.

Points from the study as a whole: Significantly higher TCR beta diversity was reportedly seen in malignant thyroid tumors than benign nodules, in blood and tumor.

TCRdb re-called the PCR reads with MiXCR. The data show around 19,000 clones, more than 30% seen once. None of the patients had undergone any treatment ahead of thyroid surgery. The CDR3 is 14 amino acids. V shed 5 bases and J 1 base; nucleotides not matched to a gene: 3. Germline V lookup: CDR1 SGHTA, CDR2 FQGTGA. The chain has TRBV7-3 and TRBJ2-3; 7 bases map to TRBD2. The sequencing input was tumor tissue. The origin of this receptor is a male donor with papillary thyroid cancer or a benign thyroid nodule (not recorded which). Some clones in this sample may be carry-over from other donors' samples. The CDR3 DNA reads as TGTGCCAGCAGCGCTAGCGGCGGCACAGATACGCAGTATTTT. Translation: CASSASGGTDTQYF. The whole variable domain, remainder taken from reference TRBV7-3 and TRBJ2-3, is GAGVSQTPSNKVTEKGKYVELRCDPISGHTALYWYRQSLGQGPEFLIYFQGTGAADDSGLPNDRFFAVRPEGSVSTLKIQRTERGDSAVYLCASSASGGTDTQYFGPGTRLTVL.